This T cell receptor beta chain derives from a study of shared clonotypes between healthy human individuals. Profiled with immunoSEQ multiplex PCR; TCRdb holds only in-frame clones, not every one. This sample yields roughly 1.4 million clones, of which less than 99% are seen a single time; roughly 0.36% belongs to the top ten. The sequencing sample was made of naive CD4+ T cells sorted from blood. Subset noted: CD45RA+ positively selected. This TCR came from a man aged 25-45 years in good health.

CDR3 sequence: CASRTTGGLTDTQYF. CDR3 coding DNA: TGTGCCAGCAGAACAACAGGGGGCTTGACAGATACGCAGTATTTT. V gene TRBV6-5 combines with J gene TRBJ2-3; 9 bases fit TRBD1. The CDR3 sequence is 15 residues long. Germline V gene data show CDR1 as MNHEY and CDR2 as SVGAGI. Losses at the gene ends were 6 bases for V and 3 bases for J; bases not matched to a gene: 7.